The present TCR beta chain was sequenced within a study of cytomegalovirus exposure and HLA in healthy donors. The wider study: Ancestry clustering placed about four fifths of around 400 genotyped donors in the Caucasian-associated cluster. Overall study results and limits: Presence/absence results assume similar sequencing depth per donor, which may not hold. A previous analysis found most TCR beta V segments productive roughly 87% or roughly 30% of the time.

V was pared by 0 bases and J by 5 bases, with 8 bases of the junction left unmatched. The CDR3 has 16 residues. The germline V gene has CDR1 LGHNA and CDR2 YSLEER. The PCR made use of 60 Vbeta and 13 Jbeta primers. TCRdb's table, derived via immunoSEQ multiplex PCR, lists solely in-frame clones and lacks some. The sample lists about 150,000 clones; approximately 80% were seen once. Remarks on this clone: The target antigen is unknown.

Sequenced sample: PBMCs. The TCR sequence derives from a male donor in good health and CMV-seronegative. The gene calls are TRBV4-3 and TRBJ2-7; 9 bases are shared with TRBD2. The CDR3 nucleotides read TGCGCCAGCAGCCAAGAAAGGGCTAGCGGGGCCCACGAGCAGTACTTC. It codes for CASSQERASGAHEQYF.